This T cell receptor beta chain was captured in a study of shared clonotypes between healthy human individuals. CD45RO-negative CD8 cells positively selected for CCR7 made up the naive population, which excluded terminally differentiated effector memory CD45RA+ cells. With 3 bases clipped from V and 6 bases from J, the junction kept 6 bases outside the gene matches. This CDR3 contains 14 residues. CDR1 and CDR2 (germline): GTSNPN, SVGIG (reference sequence). Whole-study results and caveats: Among donors, clonotype sharing was expected to be affected by sequencing depth.

Comments on this clone: The antigen is unknown.

Replicate PCRs for sorted subsets used approximately 220 ng DNA; this equaled 25,000 to 30,000 T cell genomes. Generated by immunoSEQ multiplex PCR, the TCRdb table keeps only in-frame clones and is missing some. There are 1.5 million to 2.5 million clones in the sample; 85% to 95% occur only once, and 0.9% to 1.5% lies in the top ten. Sequencing was carried out using naive CD8+ T cells sorted from blood. The chain joins TRBV30 to TRBJ1-2; TRBD1 matches 11 bases. The source is a man aged 18-30 years in good health. DNA of the CDR3: TGTGCCTGGAGCCCAGGACAGGGGGCGCATGGCTACACCTTC. Its protein is CAWSPGQGAHGYTF. Full variable domain (remainder filled in from reference TRBV30 and TRBJ1-2): SQTIHQWPATLVQPVGSPLSLECTVEGTSNPNLYWYRQAAGRGLQLLFYSVGIGQISSEVPQNLSASRPQDRQFILSSKKLLLSDSGFYLCAWSPGQGAHGYTFGSGTRLTVV.